The present T cell receptor (beta chain) was sequenced within a study of T cells after yellow fever vaccination. Study results and caveats: The secondary response peaked faster, at day 5 versus 15, but was weaker. A small proportion of clonotypes was detected in both the CD4 and CD8 compartments. Post-booster samples contained most primary-vaccination clones (approximately 96% CD4, about 90% CD8).

CDR3 size: 13 residues. Deletions cut 8 bases from V and 7 bases from J, with 15 bases between. The germline gives CDR1 SEHNR, CDR2 FQNEAQ (reference sequence). Conversion of TCR transcripts into cDNA relied on 5'RACE template switching, which added a universal primer site and UMIs. TCRdb ran MiXCR on the 5' RACE reads and lists one entry per CDR3 protein. Of 500,000 to 650,000 distinct CDR3 sequences in the sample, 13% are singletons; the top ten hold around 15%. This clonotype was seen a handful of times. Its antigen is as yet unknown. Specimen: PBMCs, collected on the day of the yellow fever booster vaccination. The V call is TRBV7-9, the J call TRBJ2-1, with D perhaps TRBD1 (6 bases). This clonotype was obtained from a man aged 25-45 years who received the YFV17D yellow fever vaccine. This CDR3 is CASVVQGMNEQFF. The CDR3 coding sequence is TGTGCCAGCGTGGTCCAGGGGATGAATGAGCAGTTCTTC.